What follows are 32 T cell receptor beta chains derived from one specimen sequenced in a study of cytomegalovirus exposure and HLA in healthy donors. The PCR had 60 Vbeta and 13 Jbeta primers. The protocol was immunoSEQ multiplex PCR, while the TCRdb copy is restricted to in-frame clones and leaves out a portion. This repertoire shows roughly 140,000 clones, over 60% found once; its top ten account for nearly 7%. The source material was PBMCs. These TCRs come from a man aged 40-55 years in good health and CMV-seropositive.

V is TRBV6-6 and J is TRBJ1-5, with TRBD1 as a possible D gene (5 bases). Germline-derived CDR1 and CDR2 are MNHNY and SVGAGI (reference sequence). The CDR3 is 16 amino acids. V lost 7 bases and J lost 2, with 18 bases in between. The CDR3 DNA is TGTGCCAGCATTCTACGGGGGGGTGTGGGCAATCAGCCCCAGCATTTT. This encodes CASILRGGVGNQPQHF.

This rearrangement joins TRBV5-1 to TRBJ1-2, with 7 bases that match TRBD1. The CDR3 spans 13 residues. Germline values: CDR1 SGHRS, CDR2 YFSETQ. V lost 3 bases, J lost 4 bases, and 3 bases stayed unmatched. CDR3: CASSSTGIYGYTF. The CDR3, as DNA: TGCGCCAGCAGCTCGACAGGGATCTATGGCTACACCTTC.

The genes are TRBV6-5 and TRBJ1-4; D possibly corresponds to TRBD1 (5 bases). CDR3 size: 13 residues. The germline CDR1 and CDR2 sequences are MNHEY and SVGAGI. V shed 6 bases and J shed 4 bases, with 9 bases lying between them. CDR3 sequence (DNA): TGTGCCAGCAGGATACAGGATAATGAAAAACTGTTTTTT. This codes for CASRIQDNEKLFF.

The gene calls are TRBV4-2 and TRBJ2-7; TRBD2 matches 7 bases. V lost 0 bases, J lost 3 bases, and 8 bases stayed unmatched. CDR3 length: 16 residues. Germline values: CDR1 LGHNA, CDR2 YNFKEQ. The CDR3 region is CASSQDTAGVGYEQYF. The CDR3, as DNA: TGTGCCAGCAGCCAAGATACTGCGGGAGTAGGCTACGAGCAGTACTTC.

The chain employs TRBV2 and TRBJ1-5; TRBD1 matches at 7 bases. CDR1 and CDR2 from the germline V gene are SNHLY and FYNNEI. The CDR3 is 13 amino acids. V trimming: 8 bases; J trimming: 4 bases; junction bases outside the gene matches: 5. The CDR3 nucleotides are TGTGCCAGCGACAGGGCCTTTAATCAGCCCCAGCATTTT. Protein sequence: CASDRAFNQPQHF.

V gene TRBV4-1 combines with J gene TRBJ1-6; maybe TRBD1 (6 bases). The CDR3 length is 15 residues. Germline V gene sequence: CDR1 MGHRA, CDR2 YSYEKL. Trimming stripped 5 bases from V and 6 bases from J, with 14 bases between. This CDR3 is CASSSPGQSNSPLHF. The CDR3 nucleotides read TGCGCCAGCAGCTCCCCCGGACAGTCTAATTCACCCCTCCACTTT.

V usage is TRBV27 and J usage is TRBJ2-1; 10 bases map to TRBD2. The CDR3 extends over 16 amino acids. Trimming took 1 base from V and 9 from J; bases not matched to a gene: 9. In germline, CDR1 is MNHEY, CDR2 SMNVEV (reference sequence). In DNA form, the CDR3 reads TGTGCCAGCAGTTTATTACCCAGCGGGAGGGCCAGTGAGCAGTTCTTC. As protein: CASSLLPSGRASEQFF.

V and J are TRBV27 and TRBJ2-7, with 13 bases aligning to TRBD2. V lost 4 bases, J lost 6 bases, and 12 bases stayed unmatched. Germline V gene data show CDR1 as MNHEY and CDR2 as SMNVEV (reference sequence). The CDR3 consists of 17 residues. The CDR3 sequence: CASSWTSGSSLMGEQYF. Written as DNA, the CDR3 is TGTGCCAGCAGTTGGACTAGCGGGAGTTCCTTAATGGGCGAGCAGTACTTC.

The chain couples TRBV28 to TRBJ2-3, with TRBD2 matching over 7 bases. The CDR3 totals 13 residues. Germline V CDR1 and CDR2: MDHEN, SYDVKM. J gave up 8 bases and V 5 bases, and 7 bases lay outside the gene matches. CDR3 protein: CASSRASGTTQYF. As DNA, the CDR3 is TGTGCCAGCAGTCGAGCTAGCGGAACTACGCAGTATTTT.

This clone has only a few counts. The chain carries TRBV19 and TRBJ1-5; D not resolved. CDR3 length equals 16 residues. Germline CDR1 reads LNHDA; CDR2 reads SQIVND (reference sequence). V was clipped by 5 bases and J by 3 bases, with 17 bases between them. The DNA of the CDR3 is TGTGCCAGTAGTCCCGCTAACCCGAGCAACAATCAGCCCCAGCATTTT. Translating gives CASSPANPSNNQPQHF.

The J gene is TRBJ1-3, the V gene TRBV6-6; 7 positions agree with TRBD1. The length of the CDR3 is 16 residues. V gave up 3 bases and J gave up 0 bases; unmatched junction bases: 5. Germline CDR1 MNHNY, CDR2 SVGAGI (reference sequence). The CDR3 sequence is CASSYPGGGSGNTIYF. The CDR3 coding sequence is TGTGCCAGCAGTTATCCAGGGGGAGGCTCTGGAAACACCATATATTTT.

This rearrangement joins TRBV6-5 to TRBJ1-4; a possible D gene is TRBD1 (5 bases). CDR3 size: 14 residues. Germline CDR1 reads MNHEY; CDR2 reads SVGAGI. The V end lost 4 bases, the J end lost 8 bases, and 14 bases lay between the germline ends. The CDR3: CASSFDKQEEKLFF. In DNA form, the CDR3 reads TGTGCCAGCAGTTTTGACAAACAGGAGGAAAAACTGTTTTTT.

CDR3 protein: CASSSPTYSPLHF. CDR3 coding DNA: TGTGCCAGCAGTTCCCCTACCTATTCACCCCTCCACTTT. V usage is TRBV28 and J usage is TRBJ1-6; D unclear. The CDR3 sequence is 13 residues long. V was shortened by 4 bases and J by 8 bases, with 9 bases between the two germline ends. Germline V gene sequence: CDR1 MDHEN, CDR2 SYDVKM.

The chain employs TRBV18 and TRBJ2-7; 8 nucleotides match TRBD2. This CDR3 region has 15 residues. Unmatched junction bases numbered 6, after V lost 0 bases and J lost 5 bases. Germline CDR1 is KGHSH and CDR2 is LQKENI. The CDR3: CASSPPSGSPDEQYF. For the CDR3, the DNA is TGTGCCAGCTCACCACCGAGCGGGAGTCCCGACGAGCAGTACTTC.

The V and J genes are TRBV4-1 and TRBJ1-5; TRBD1 matches 9 bases. CDR3 size: 17 residues. CDR1 is MGHRA, CDR2 YSYEKL, per germline. Trimming cost V 0 bases and J 3 bases; bases outside gene matches: 6. CDR3 amino acids: CASSQDRRDRVNQPQHF. The CDR3 nucleotides are TGCGCCAGCAGCCAAGACCGACGGGACAGGGTCAATCAGCCCCAGCATTTT.

V gene TRBV20-1 combines with J gene TRBJ1-1; no clear D gene. The CDR3 sequence is 10 residues long. The germline V and J ends were trimmed by 2 bases and 7 bases, with 5 bases remaining between them. Germline V gene lookup returns CDR1 DFQATT and CDR2 SNEGSKA (reference sequence). The CDR3 nucleotides are TGCAGTGCTAGACAGGTTGAAGCTTTCTTT. This gives the protein CSARQVEAFF.

The chain carries TRBV2 and TRBJ1-2, with TRBD1 matching over 7 bases. V dropped 6 bases and J dropped 3; count of bases not matched to a gene: 7. CDR3 size: 14 residues. Looked up from germline, CDR1 is SNHLY and CDR2 is FYNNEI. CDR3 sequence: CASSEGALDYGYTF. As DNA, the CDR3 is TGTGCCAGCAGCGAGGGGGCCTTAGACTATGGCTACACCTTC.

This clone has more than one count but fewer than ten. The chain employs TRBV6-1 and TRBJ2-1; TRBD2 agrees at 7 bases. The CDR3 loop spans 15 amino acids. Per germline, CDR1 MNHNS and CDR2 SASEGT. The V gene end was trimmed by 1 base and the J gene end by 4 bases; junction bases not matched to a gene: 4. In DNA form, the CDR3 reads TGTGCCAGCAGTGAAGGACTAGCAGCTTACAATGAGCAGTTCTTC. Protein: CASSEGLAAYNEQFF.

The chain uses TRBV5-6 and TRBJ1-2, with D hard to call. V lost 0 bases, J lost 7 bases, and 19 bases lay in between. CDR1 and CDR2 from the germline V gene are SGHDT and YYEEEE. This CDR3 region has 16 residues. The CDR3 nucleotides are TGTGCCAGCAGCTTGGCCCCCGAGGGAAAGGTGTTTGGCTACACCTTC. Translation gives CASSLAPEGKVFGYTF.

This clone was seen a handful of times. The chain couples TRBV28 to TRBJ1-2, with 8 bases that match TRBD1. J was trimmed by 3 bases and V by 6 bases; bases with no gene match: 9. Germline loops: CDR1 MDHEN, CDR2 SYDVKM. The CDR3 has 15 amino acids. The chain's CDR3 is CASRLLDREDYGYTF. The CDR3 nucleotides are TGTGCCAGCAGACTCCTGGACAGGGAAGACTATGGCTACACCTTC.

The sample holds one count of this clone. This chain uses TRBV19 with TRBJ2-2, with 7 bases that match TRBD1. CDR1 and CDR2 (germline): LNHDA, SQIVND (reference sequence). The J segment lost 13 bases and the V segment lost 4 bases, leaving 6 bases of the junction unmatched. The CDR3 spans 12 residues. The CDR3 is CASSTRQGVLFF. CDR3 in DNA: TGTGCCAGTAGTACCAGACAGGGAGTGCTGTTTTTT.

The rearrangement links TRBV7-9 to TRBJ2-1; D not certain. Germline V gene lookup returns CDR1 SEHNR and CDR2 FQNEAQ (reference sequence). V was pared by 5 bases and J by 5 bases, with 10 bases between. This CDR3 region has 13 residues. The CDR3 region is CASSLFPDNEQFF. In DNA, the CDR3 is TGTGCCAGCAGCCTCTTTCCGGACAATGAGCAGTTCTTC.

At least ten counts were recorded for this clone. The chain uses TRBV19 and TRBJ2-7; 7 bases line up with TRBD1. Germline assignment: CDR1 LNHDA and CDR2 SQIVND (reference sequence). With V trimmed by 3 bases and J by 3 bases, 8 bases remained unmatched. This CDR3 region has 15 residues. This CDR3 reads CASSIPRTGYYEQYF. The DNA of the CDR3 is TGTGCCAGTAGTATTCCCCGGACAGGATACTACGAGCAGTACTTC.

This rearrangement joins TRBV13 to TRBJ2-5; D perhaps matches TRBD1 (7 bases). The CDR3 is 16 residues long. Trimming removed 3 bases at V and 5 bases at J, with 19 bases between. Germline CDR1 PRHDT, CDR2 FYEKMQ (reference sequence). The CDR3 protein is CASSFPSDQGGETQYF. The CDR3 DNA reads as TGTGCCAGCAGCTTCCCGAGCGACCAGGGGGGCGAGACCCAGTACTTC.

The V call is TRBV7-2, the J call TRBJ1-5, with 8 positions matching TRBD1. The CDR3 is made up of 14 amino acids. V was pared by 5 bases and J by 7 bases, with 7 bases of the junction left unmatched. The germline gives CDR1 SGHTA, CDR2 FQGNSA. The CDR3 DNA reads as TGTGCCAGCAGCCTGTCAGGGGGCAGGCAGCCCCAGCATTTT. Its protein is CASSLSGGRQPQHF.

The V and J genes are TRBV19 and TRBJ2-3, with 10 bases lining up with TRBD1. Trimming cost V 6 bases and J 1 base; bases outside gene matches: 7. This CDR3 comprises 16 residues. Germline assignment: CDR1 LNHDA and CDR2 SQIVND (reference sequence). The CDR3: CASSRAGTGGTDTQYF. Written as DNA, the CDR3 is TGTGCCAGTAGCCGAGCCGGGACAGGGGGCACAGATACGCAGTATTTT.

The chain joins TRBV2 to TRBJ2-3; the match to TRBD2 covers 14 bases. V shed 6 bases and J 7 bases; nucleotides not matched to a gene: 6. Per the germline V gene, CDR1 is SNHLY and CDR2 is FYNNEI. The CDR3 covers 15 residues. In DNA form, the CDR3 reads TGTGCCAGCAGACGACTAGCGGGAGGGGAAAATACGCAGTATTTT. Its translation is CASRRLAGGENTQYF.

This chain connects TRBV4-2 to TRBJ2-2; 7 bases are shared with TRBD1. After removal of 0 bases from V and 13 bases from J, the junction contained 14 bases not matched to a gene. CDR1 LGHNA and CDR2 YNFKEQ come from the germline V gene. The CDR3 is 16 residues long. The CDR3 DNA reads as TGTGCCAGCAGCCAAGATCCCGATAGGGACAGAACGCTGCTGTTTTTT. This sequence encodes CASSQDPDRDRTLLFF.

The chain joins TRBV28 to TRBJ1-5; D is uncertain. This CDR3 has 13 residues. The ends were cut back, 5 bases at V and 1 base at J, with 6 bases in the middle. Germline CDR1 MDHEN, CDR2 SYDVKM. CDR3 in DNA: TGTGCCAGCAGTCCTCAGAGCAATCAGCCCCAGCATTTT. Translating gives CASSPQSNQPQHF.

The chain combines TRBV4-3 with TRBJ1-2; weak D call: TRBD1 (5 bases). Germline CDR1 is LGHNA and CDR2 is YSLEER. V was cut by 3 bases and J by 0 bases, with 11 bases left in between. CDR3 length equals 15 residues. The CDR3 protein is CASSQETGANYGYTF. The CDR3 coding sequence is TGCGCCAGCAGCCAGGAAACAGGAGCTAACTATGGCTACACCTTC.

This rearrangement joins TRBV11-2 to TRBJ2-7, with a possible D match to TRBD2 (6 bases). The CDR3 is 14 amino acids. Trimming pared 1 base from V and 2 bases from J, leaving 9 bases between. Germline assignment: CDR1 SGHAT and CDR2 FQNNGV. The DNA for the CDR3 is TGTGCCAGCAGCTTAGTCGGGAGCCCCTACGAGCAGTACTTC. Its protein is CASSLVGSPYEQYF.

The table lists this clone with a count of one. The junction shows a germline mismatch at one end, possibly a read error. Distinct nucleotide sequences in the sample also encode this CDR3. V and J are TRBV7-9 and TRBJ2-1; TRBD2 agrees at 12 bases. Per germline, CDR1 SEHNR and CDR2 FQNEAQ (reference sequence). The CDR3 is made up of 14 amino acids. The CDR3 sequence: CASSLETSGRRQFF. The CDR3 DNA sequence: TGTGCCAGCAGTTTAGAGACTAGCGGGAGAAGGCAGTTCTTC.